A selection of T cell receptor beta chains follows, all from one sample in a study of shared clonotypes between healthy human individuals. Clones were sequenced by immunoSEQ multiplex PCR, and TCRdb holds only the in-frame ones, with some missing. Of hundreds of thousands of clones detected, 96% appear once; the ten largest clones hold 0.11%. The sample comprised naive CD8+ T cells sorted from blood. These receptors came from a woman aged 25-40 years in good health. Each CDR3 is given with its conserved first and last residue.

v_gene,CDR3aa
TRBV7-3,CASSPRRLAGDTQYF
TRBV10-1,CASSDHGTDGNTIYF
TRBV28,CASSLQGLYNEQFF
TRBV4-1,CASSQGRPRTGGRNTEAFF
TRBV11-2,CASSFSGPADEQYF
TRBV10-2,CASSEWRRRSGETQYF
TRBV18,CASSSIPHPGTVTYEQYF
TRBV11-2,CASSPTGIYTDTQYF
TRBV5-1,CASSLGGSSGEQYF
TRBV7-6,CASSSRGSAGTQYF
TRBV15,CATSSPDGTSGTPGELFF
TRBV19,CASSPSGSGTQYF
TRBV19,CASRDQTKSEQYF
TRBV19,CASSMSVNNEQFF
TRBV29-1,CSVTGRRGRGLGETQYF
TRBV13,CASSLGEDYNEQFF
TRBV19,CASRYRDRGTYEQYF
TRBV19,CASSIGTATNEKLFF
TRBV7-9,CASSLDQETQYF
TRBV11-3,CASSPRQTLNTGELFF
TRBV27,CASRPGLAGGPPYF
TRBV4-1,CASSQTDGPHQPQHF
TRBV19,CASRPSGANTGELFF
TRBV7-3,CASSLTFVGNSGIGNTIYF
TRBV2,CASRTNHYEQYF
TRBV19,CASSILGSNNQPQHF